These T cell receptor beta chains were read from a single sample in a study of OX40 agonist ivuxolimab in advanced cancers. Repertoires were generated with immunoSEQ multiplex PCR, while TCRdb's copy carries only in-frame clones and drops some. This sample yields tens of thousands of clones, of which over 70% are seen a single time; 5% to 6% belongs to the top ten. The sequencing here drew on CD4+ or CD8+ T cells sorted from blood, taken in a trial of the OX40 agonist ivuxolimab. The receptors stem from an adult with an advanced solid tumor such as melanoma, head and neck, liver or kidney cancer. Each CDR3 is given with its conserved first and last residue. The D gene is left open where the match is weak. Not all rows give a size; the values are once, few, many and, for expanded clones, a class.

TRBV7-9	-	-	TRBJ2-2	TGTGCCAGCAGCTTGGCGGGCCCGAACACCGGGGAGCTGTTTTTT	CASSLAGPNTGELFF
TRBV19	TRBD1	-	TRBJ2-7	TGTGCCAGTAGTATCGAGGGACAGGGTAGATACGAGCAGTACTTC	CASSIEGQGRYEQYF
TRBV28	-	-	TRBJ1-1	TGTGCCACCGACGGGGGCACTGAAGCTTTCTTT	CATDGGTEAFF
TRBV28	-	-	TRBJ1-6	TGTGCCAGCAGATTGGTCTATCCCGATTCACCCCTCCACTTT	CASRLVYPDSPLHF
TRBV28	-	-	TRBJ1-1	TGTGCCAGCAGTTTAGGGGGGGTAACAGCTTTCTTT	CASSLGGVTAFF
TRBV20-1	-	-	TRBJ1-1	TGCAGTGCTAGAGTCTACCCCGGAGCTTTCTTT	CSARVYPGAFF
TRBV29-1	-	-	TRBJ2-1	TGCAGCGTTGAAAGTAGCCCTGAGCAGTTCTTC	CSVESSPEQFF
TRBV28	TRBD1	-	TRBJ1-2	TGTGCCAGCAGCGTCCCGGGACAGACCTATGGCTACACCTTC	CASSVPGQTYGYTF
TRBV2	-	once	TRBJ1-3	TGTGCCAGCTCGGCAGCTACCTCTGGAAACACCATATATTTT	CASSAATSGNTIYF
TRBV6-5	-	-	TRBJ1-4	TGTGCCAGCAGTTACCAAGATAATGAAAAACTGTTTTTT	CASSYQDNEKLFF
TRBV28	-	-	TRBJ1-4	TGTGCCAGCAGTTTATTCGTTGGGGAAAAACTGTTTTTT	CASSLFVGEKLFF
TRBV7-9	-	-	TRBJ1-1	TGTGCCAGCAGCCAATACACTGAAGCTTTCTTT	CASSQYTEAFF
TRBV5-4	-	-	TRBJ2-2	TGTGCCAGCAGCTTGGGCGGGGCTGGGGCCGGGGAGCTGTTTTTT	CASSLGGAGAGELFF
TRBV5-6	-	once	TRBJ1-1	TGTGCCAGCAGCTTGTCCAGGGGGAACACTGAAGCTTTCTTT	CASSLSRGNTEAFF
TRBV11-2	-	-	TRBJ1-2	TGTGCCAGCAGCTTAGCGGCAGGGTGGGGCTACACCTTC	CASSLAAGWGYTF
TRBV28	-	once	TRBJ1-2	TGTGCCAGCTCGGGACGACGCTATGGCTACACCTTC	CASSGRRYGYTF
TRBV6-6	TRBD2	few	TRBJ2-7	TGTGCCAGCAGTTCCGGGACTAGCGCTTACGAGCAGTACTTC	CASSSGTSAYEQYF
TRBV6-5	TRBD1	-	TRBJ1-1	TGTGCCAGCAGATATAGGACAGGGAAAACTGAAGCTTTCTTT	CASRYRTGKTEAFF
TRBV19	-	-	TRBJ1-5	TGTGCCAGTAGTATCTCTTGGACTGACTATAATAGCAATCAGCCCCAGCATTTT	CASSISWTDYNSNQPQHF
TRBV19	-	-	TRBJ2-1	TGTGCCAGTAGTAGGGGATCCTACAATGAGCAGTTCTTC	CASSRGSYNEQFF
TRBV30	TRBD1	-	TRBJ2-2	TGTGCCTACTCGTCTTGGGACAGGGGCGCCGGGGAGCTGTTTTTT	CAYSSWDRGAGELFF
TRBV12-5	TRBD2	few	TRBJ2-5	TGTGCTAGTGGCCTAGAGGGAGGGTTGGGGGAGACCCAGTACTTC	CASGLEGGLGETQYF